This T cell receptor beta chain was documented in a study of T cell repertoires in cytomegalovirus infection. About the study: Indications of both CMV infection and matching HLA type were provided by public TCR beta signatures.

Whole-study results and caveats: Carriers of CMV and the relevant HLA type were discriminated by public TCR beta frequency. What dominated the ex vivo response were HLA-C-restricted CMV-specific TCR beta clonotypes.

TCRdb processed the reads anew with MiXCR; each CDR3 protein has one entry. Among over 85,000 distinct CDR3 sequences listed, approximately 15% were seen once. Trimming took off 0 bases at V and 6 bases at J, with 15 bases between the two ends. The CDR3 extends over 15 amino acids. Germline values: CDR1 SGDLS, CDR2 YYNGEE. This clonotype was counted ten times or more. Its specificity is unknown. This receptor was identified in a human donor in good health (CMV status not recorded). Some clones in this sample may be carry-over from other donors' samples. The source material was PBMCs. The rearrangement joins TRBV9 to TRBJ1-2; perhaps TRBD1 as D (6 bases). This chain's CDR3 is CASSVDPGDGNGYTF. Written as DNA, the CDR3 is TGTGCCAGCAGCGTAGACCCAGGGGACGGTAATGGCTACACCTTC.